One and the same sample provided the 18 T cell receptor beta chains below, sequenced in a study of regulatory T cells in long-lasting Graves disease. Building the TCR beta libraries relied on iRepertoire HTBI primers, and CDR3 regions underwent Arm-PCR. TCRdb processed the multiplex PCR reads anew with MiXCR; each CDR3 protein has one entry. The sample consists of under 500,000 distinct CDR3 sequences, approximately 16% of them appearing once. Time point described: newly diagnosed GD, antithyroid drugs for less than 3 months. PBMC RNA served as the TCR library source. These data also formed part of another study, on T cells in Graves' hyperthyroidism and ophthalmopathy.

The starting material was peripheral blood mononuclear cells (PBMCs), obtained at new diagnosis, from a patient treated with antithyroid drugs. The receptors derive from a woman in her 30s with Graves disease.

This clonotype was observed at least ten times. The chain links TRBV28 to TRBJ2-7; D assignment may be TRBD1 or TRBD2 (5 bases each). The CDR3 covers 17 residues. The V and J ends lost 5 bases and 7 bases respectively, with 27 bases between them. The V gene's germline CDR1 is MDHEN and CDR2 SYDVKM. In nucleotides, the CDR3 is TGTGCCAGCAGTCTCCCCCGCCTCAGGGACCGTGCCCGGGAGCAGTACTTC. This sequence encodes CASSLPRLRDRAREQYF. The full variable domain, with the rest looked up from reference TRBV28 and TRBJ2-7, is DVKVTQSSRYLVKRTGEKVFLECVQDMDHENMFWYRQDPGLGLRLIYFSYDVKMKEKGDIPEGYSVSREKKERFSLILESASTNQTSMYLCASSLPRLRDRAREQYFGPGTRLTVT.

The chain uses TRBV19 and TRBJ1-2; D is uncertain. V dropped 4 bases and J dropped 1 base, with 4 bases sitting between them. This CDR3 has 12 residues. Looked up from germline, CDR1 is LNHDA and CDR2 is SQIVND (reference sequence). The CDR3 DNA reads as TGTGCCAGTAGTAGAGATAACTATGGCTACACCTTC. It encodes CASSRDNYGYTF.

Of note for this clonotype: A single base separates this from a much larger clone, so it may be a read error. This chain joins TRBV7-3 and TRBJ2-1, with TRBD1 as a possible D gene (5 bases). In germline, CDR1 is SGHTA, CDR2 FQGTGA. There are 14 residues in the CDR3. The CDR3 region is CAGSLRSRTNEQFF. The CDR3, as DNA: TGTGCCGGCAGCTTACGTTCTAGGACAAATGAGCAGTTCTTC.

This clonotype showed up many times. The J gene is TRBJ2-7, the V gene TRBV7-8; the D gene is possibly TRBD1 (6 bases). CDR1 is SGHVS, CDR2 FQNEAQ, per germline. V lost 1 base and J 2 bases, leaving 15 bases between the germline ends. The CDR3 totals 16 residues. The CDR3 sequence is CASSLGQGRGTYEQYF. As DNA, the CDR3 is TGTGCCAGCAGCTTAGGGCAGGGTAGGGGGACCTACGAGCAGTACTTC.

This clonotype was counted only a few times. The V gene is TRBV7-9, the J gene TRBJ1-4; TRBD1 matches 9 bases. This CDR3 contains 14 residues. Germline trimming cut 5 bases from V and 5 bases from J; bases unmatched to any gene: 3. Looked up from germline, CDR1 is SEHNR and CDR2 is FQNEAQ (reference sequence). The CDR3 DNA sequence: TGTGCCAGCAGCCCGACAGGGGGAAATGAAAAACTGTTTTTT. The encoded protein is CASSPTGGNEKLFF.

This clonotype was seen ten or more times. The rearrangement links TRBV6-2 or TRBV6-3 to TRBJ2-7, with TRBD2 matching 7 bases. J gave up 3 bases and V 4 bases, and 9 bases lay outside the gene matches. The V gene's germline CDR1 is MNHEY and CDR2 SVGEGT. This CDR3 spans 15 amino acids. In nucleotides, the CDR3 is TGTGCCAGCAGTTCAGCGGGACGAGGGGTCTACGAGCAGTACTTC. It yields the protein CASSSAGRGVYEQYF.

This clonotype occurred many times. The chain combines TRBV28 with TRBJ2-1; tentatively, D is TRBD2 (5 bases). The V gene lost 6 bases and the J gene lost 6 bases, with 12 bases spanning the gap. This CDR3 region has 13 residues. Germline lookup yields CDR1 MDHEN and CDR2 SYDVKM. The CDR3 region has the DNA TGTGCCAGCAGCCAAGGACTTTCCAATGAGCAGTTCTTC. This encodes CASSQGLSNEQFF.

This rearrangement joins TRBV7-3 to TRBJ2-3; a possible D gene is TRBD2 (6 bases). Germline V gene lookup returns CDR1 SGHTA and CDR2 FQGTGA. The CDR3 contains 16 residues. Trimming stripped 5 bases from V and 0 bases from J, with 15 bases between. In DNA, the CDR3 is TGTGCCAGCAGCCCCGGGGCTAGCGAAAGCACAGATACGCAGTATTTT. This gives the protein CASSPGASESTDTQYF. The full variable domain, in which reference TRBV7-3 and TRBJ2-3 provide the parts outside the CDR3, is GAGVSQTPSNKVTEKGKYVELRCDPISGHTALYWYRQSLGQGPEFLIYFQGTGAADDSGLPNDRFFAVRPEGSVSTLKIQRTERGDSAVYLCASSPGASESTDTQYFGPGTRLTVL.

The DNA of the CDR3 is TGTGCCAGTAGTAGAGGGATGGCCGGGAATTCACCCCTCCACTTT. Amino acids: CASSRGMAGNSPLHF. This rearrangement joins TRBV19 to TRBJ1-6; unclear D gene. V dropped 4 bases and J dropped 7 bases, with 14 bases sitting between them. The CDR3 is made up of 15 amino acids. The germline V gene has CDR1 LNHDA and CDR2 SQIVND (reference sequence).

A remark on this clonotype: A much larger clone lies one base from this, so it may be a read error. The chain combines TRBV6-2 or TRBV6-3 with TRBJ2-1; 12 nucleotides align to TRBD2. The CDR3 sequence is 15 residues long. Germline CDR1 and CDR2: MNHEY and SVGEGT. The CDR3 reads CTSEQTSGRYNEQFF. The CDR3 DNA reads TGTACCAGCGAGCAAACTAGCGGGAGGTACAATGAGCAGTTCTTC.

This clonotype was found a few times. V is TRBV28 and J is TRBJ1-3; no definite D call. Germline values: CDR1 MDHEN, CDR2 SYDVKM. CDR3 length: 14 amino acids. Trimming took 1 base from V and 0 from J, leaving 4 bases between them. CDR3 DNA sequence: TGTGCCAGCAGTTTATTGGACTCTGGAAACACCATATATTTT. This codes for CASSLLDSGNTIYF.

There are many counts of this clonotype. The chain is built from TRBV7-9 and TRBJ1-4; D is ambiguous. Trimming stripped 2 bases from V and 3 bases from J, with 7 bases between. Germline-derived CDR1 and CDR2 are SEHNR and FQNEAQ (reference sequence). The CDR3 extends over 14 amino acids. The CDR3: CASSLLGSNEKLFF. The CDR3 DNA sequence: TGTGCCAGCAGCTTACTTGGATCTAATGAAAAACTGTTTTTT.

This clonotype has ten or more counts. V is TRBV11-2 and J is TRBJ2-7; tentatively, D is TRBD2 (7 bases). Trimming shortened V by 1 base and J by 3 bases, and 16 bases separated the two germline ends. Germline CDR1 SGHAT, CDR2 FQNNGV. This CDR3 comprises 16 residues. CDR3 in DNA: TGTGCCAGCAGCTTAGTGGGGGCTAGCGGCCGCTACGAGCAGTACTTC. This sequence encodes CASSLVGASGRYEQYF.

This clonotype showed up many times. The chain has TRBV2 and TRBJ2-5, with D uncertain. V lost 3 bases and J lost 1, with 12 bases in between. CDR1 SNHLY and CDR2 FYNNEI come from the germline V gene. This CDR3 has 15 amino acids. This CDR3 reads CASSDTVISQETQYF. In DNA, the CDR3 is TGTGCCAGCAGTGACACTGTTATTAGCCAAGAGACCCAGTACTTC.

This clonotype has just a few counts. This chain links TRBV7-8 with TRBJ2-1, with 14 bases fitting TRBD2. Germline assignment: CDR1 SGHVS and CDR2 FQNEAQ. The CDR3 length is 16 residues. The ends lost 5 bases at V and 9 bases at J; junction bases unmatched: 9. DNA of the CDR3: TGTGCCAGCAGCCGGGGACTAGCGGGAGAATCTGCTGAGCAGTTCTTC. Amino acid sequence: CASSRGLAGESAEQFF.

This clonotype came up many times. This CDR3 is CASSERRLAGGRTGELFF. The CDR3 bases are TGTGCCAGCAGTGAAAGGCGGCTAGCGGGAGGGCGGACCGGGGAGCTGTTTTTT. The genes are TRBV2 and TRBJ2-2; TRBD2 aligns across 12 bases. Germline V gene lookup returns CDR1 SNHLY and CDR2 FYNNEI. The CDR3 totals 18 residues. V trimming: 2 bases; J trimming: 5 bases; junction bases outside the gene matches: 9.

This clonotype was detected ten times or more. The genes are TRBV28 and TRBJ2-1, with TRBD2 matching 9 bases. The germline V gene encodes CDR1 MDHEN and CDR2 SYDVKM. Trimming cost V 8 bases and J 7 bases; bases outside gene matches: 12. There are 15 residues in the CDR3. The DNA of the CDR3 is TGTGCCAGCCGGGTGGGGGCTAGCGGGAAGAATGAGCAGTTCTTC. Translated, it gives CASRVGASGKNEQFF.

This clonotype was recorded a few times. One end of the junction is discordant with germline, which a read error may explain. The chain combines TRBV18 with TRBJ1-4, with D tentatively TRBD1 (6 bases). Germline CDR1 and CDR2: KGHSH and LQKENI. CDR3 size: 18 residues. The CDR3 region is CASSPRGRGSKTNEKLLF. As DNA, the CDR3 is TGTGCCAGCTCCCCCCGGGGCAGGGGTTCGAAAACTAATGAAAAACTGCTTTTT.